A selection of T cell receptor beta chains follows, all from one sample in a study of blood T cell repertoires in COVID-19. TCRdb's copy holds only in-frame clones and misses some; the assay was immunoSEQ multiplex PCR. In the table there are 190,000 or so clones, around 90% of which are singletons. The sequenced sample was PBMCs or T cells enriched from blood (not recorded which). The receptors here all came from a woman aged 25-40 years who had recovered from COVID-19. The CDR3 runs from the conserved cysteine through the conserved F or W. Fields, in order: clone size, V gene, J gene, D gene, CDR3 protein, CDR3 DNA. D genes are given only for firm matches. Clone size is not always given. Where it is, it says once, few, many or a class for expanded clones.

once	TRBV5-1	TRBJ2-1	TRBD2	CASSLEGASGRFSSYNEQFF	TGCGCCAGCAGCTTGGAAGGGGCTAGCGGGAGATTTAGCTCCTACAATGAGCAGTTCTTC
NA	TRBV5-1	TRBJ2-5	NA	CASSLSGFAEETQYF	TGCGCCAGCAGCTTGTCCGGCTTCGCGGAAGAGACCCAGTACTTC
NA	TRBV9	TRBJ1-1	TRBD1	CASSLGQGAGTEAFF	TGTGCCAGCAGCTTAGGACAGGGGGCTGGCACTGAAGCTTTCTTT
once	TRBV5-1	TRBJ2-2	NA	CASSLASGELFF	TGCGCCAGCAGCTTGGCGTCCGGGGAGCTGTTTTTT
once	TRBV10-2	TRBJ2-1	TRBD2	CASRVLAGGPNEQFF	TGCGCCAGCAGGGTACTAGCGGGAGGTCCCAATGAGCAGTTCTTC
NA	TRBV4-3	TRBJ2-7	TRBD1	CASSLRTGFSYEQYF	TGCGCCAGCAGCCTCCGGACAGGATTCTCCTACGAGCAGTACTTC
NA	TRBV7-2	TRBJ2-3	NA	CASSQNYQLTDTQYF	TGTGCCAGCAGCCAGAACTACCAACTCACAGATACGCAGTATTTT
NA	TRBV4-3	TRBJ1-6	NA	CASSQGGSSYNSPLHF	TGCGCCAGCAGCCAAGGTGGCAGCTCCTATAATTCACCCCTCCACTTT
NA	TRBV5-6	TRBJ2-1	NA	CASSLAQGRGTIYNEQFF	TGTGCCAGCAGCTTGGCACAGGGCCGCGGGACTATATACAATGAGCAGTTCTTC
NA	TRBV7-8	TRBJ2-3	TRBD1	CASSIRPDRGRVDTQYF	TGTGCCAGCAGCATACGTCCGGACAGGGGGCGCGTAGATACGCAGTATTTT
NA	TRBV6-5	TRBJ1-4	NA	CASSYSNPTNEKLFF	TGTGCCAGCAGTTACTCAAATCCGACTAATGAAAAACTGTTTTTT
NA	TRBV5-1	TRBJ2-7	NA	CASSLGSSYEQYF	TGCGCCAGCAGCTTGGGGAGCTCCTACGAGCAGTACTTC
NA	TRBV30	TRBJ1-6	NA	CAWSDRGPSPLHF	TGTGCCTGGAGTGATAGAGGGCCCTCACCCCTCCACTTT
NA	TRBV18	TRBJ1-2	TRBD1	CASSPRGQGPNYGYTF	TGTGCCAGCTCACCTCGAGGACAGGGGCCTAACTATGGCTACACCTTC
NA	TRBV13	TRBJ1-1	NA	CASSLDSLKMNTEAFF	TGTGCCAGCAGCTTGGACAGCCTAAAAATGAACACTGAAGCTTTCTTT
NA	TRBV20-1	TRBJ1-2	NA	CSARGVGGYTF	TGCAGTGCTAGAGGAGTGGGCGGCTACACCTTC
NA	TRBV7-2	TRBJ2-7	TRBD2	CASSPRGLAGTYEQYF	TGTGCCAGCAGCCCGCGCGGACTAGCGGGAACCTACGAGCAGTACTTC
NA	TRBV2	TRBJ1-1	TRBD1	CASSLQGRNTEAFF	TGTGCCAGCAGTTTACAGGGGAGGAACACTGAAGCTTTCTTT
NA	TRBV18	TRBJ1-2	NA	CASSQRIPDSIYGYTF	TGTGCCAGCTCCCAACGTATACCGGACAGTATCTATGGCTACACCTTC
NA	TRBV27	TRBJ1-5	NA	CASSFSPFQPQHF	TGTGCCAGCAGTTTCTCCCCTTTTCAGCCCCAGCATTTT
NA	TRBV4-3	TRBJ1-3	NA	CASSQDGAGRLGNTIYF	TGCGCCAGCAGCCAAGATGGAGCAGGGAGGTTGGGAAACACCATATATTTT
NA	TRBV19	TRBJ2-2	TRBD2	CASELAGNTGELFF	TGTGCCAGTGAACTAGCGGGAAACACCGGGGAGCTGTTTTTT
NA	TRBV19	TRBJ1-3	NA	CATRQNSGLPGSAIYF	TGTGCCACCCGACAAAACTCGGGCCTCCCGGGATCCGCCATATATTTT
NA	TRBV7-2	TRBJ1-5	TRBD1	CASSAGTGIYQPQHF	TGTGCCAGCAGCGCCGGGACAGGGATCTATCAGCCCCAGCATTTT
few	TRBV2	TRBJ2-7	TRBD1	CASRATGLSSYEQYF	TGTGCCAGCAGGGCGACAGGGCTCAGCTCCTACGAGCAGTACTTC
NA	TRBV11-3	TRBJ2-5	NA	CASSLDLETQYF	TGTGCCAGCAGCTTAGACTTGGAGACCCAGTACTTC
NA	TRBV25-1	TRBJ1-5	TRBD1	CASCGTGRNQPQHF	TGTGCCAGCTGCGGGACAGGGCGAAATCAGCCCCAGCATTTT
NA	TRBV19	TRBJ2-7	TRBD1	CASSIEGQVPHEQYF	TGTGCCAGTAGTATAGAGGGACAGGTTCCCCACGAGCAGTACTTC
NA	TRBV3-1/TRBV3-2	TRBJ2-5	TRBD1	CASSQDREETQYF	TGTGCCAGCAGCCAGGACAGGGAAGAGACCCAGTACTTC
once	TRBV7-2	TRBJ1-1	TRBD1	CASSEWTGENTEAFF	TGTGCCAGCAGCGAATGGACAGGAGAGAACACTGAAGCTTTCTTT
NA	TRBV6-1	TRBJ2-7	TRBD2	CASSEISPSGAPYEQYF	TGTGCCAGCAGTGAAATTTCCCCTAGCGGGGCACCCTACGAGCAGTACTTC
NA	TRBV4-3	TRBJ1-4	NA	CASSQDISTQNEKLFF	TGCGCCAGCAGCCAAGATATCTCGACTCAAAATGAAAAACTGTTTTTT
NA	TRBV14	TRBJ2-3	NA	CASSHGVQPYSGLYF	TGTGCCAGCAGCCACGGCGTACAGCCGTACAGTGGATTGTATTTT
NA	TRBV7-8	TRBJ1-5	NA	CASSPHGLSGSLLSGNQPQHF	TGTGCCAGCAGCCCCCATGGCCTAAGCGGGTCTCTGCTTTCAGGAAATCAGCCCCAGCATTTT
NA	TRBV5-5	TRBJ2-6	TRBD1	CASSSSRDRAGANVLTF	TGTGCCAGCAGCTCGTCCCGGGACAGGGCTGGGGCCAACGTCCTGACTTTC
NA	TRBV2	TRBJ1-4	NA	CASTTVGGEKLFF	TGTGCCAGCACCACGGTCGGGGGGGAAAAACTGTTTTTT
NA	TRBV7-2	TRBJ1-2	TRBD1	CASIKVTGGAGGYTF	TGTGCCAGCATAAAAGTGACAGGGGGCGCGGGTGGCTACACCTTC
NA	TRBV30	TRBJ2-3	TRBD2	CAWTSGPPYTQYF	TGTGCCTGGACTAGCGGCCCTCCGTATACGCAGTATTTT
few	TRBV5-1	TRBJ1-2	NA	CASSLAFIRDYGYTF	TGCGCCAGCAGCTTGGCCTTTATCAGGGACTATGGCTACACCTTC
NA	TRBV30	TRBJ1-2	NA	CAWITNSVAGYGYTF	TGTGCCTGGATCACAAACAGTGTGGCCGGCTATGGCTACACCTTC
NA	TRBV19	TRBJ2-3	NA	CASRPLSVRSTDTQYF	TGTGCCAGTAGACCCCTTAGCGTACGAAGCACAGATACGCAGTATTTT
NA	TRBV14	TRBJ1-6	NA	CASRPGQYNSPLHF	TGTGCCAGCAGACCGGGACAATATAATTCACCCCTCCACTTT
once	TRBV4-3	TRBJ1-4	TRBD1	CASSFYRGGEKLFF	TGCGCCAGCAGCTTCTACAGGGGAGGTGAAAAACTGTTTTTT
NA	TRBV4-1	TRBJ1-4	NA	CASSQDRPRQLGANEKLFF	TGCGCCAGCAGCCAAGATAGGCCGCGACAATTAGGTGCTAATGAAAAACTGTTTTTT
NA	TRBV15	TRBJ2-7	TRBD1	CATSRDVGDRGHEQYF	TGTGCCACCAGCAGAGATGTGGGGGACAGGGGCCACGAGCAGTACTTC
once	TRBV4-3	TRBJ2-2	TRBD2	CASSQALAGGSGELFF	TGCGCCAGCAGCCAGGCACTAGCGGGAGGTTCCGGGGAGCTGTTTTTT
NA	TRBV6-2/TRBV6-3	TRBJ1-2	NA	CASSPIEGANYGYTF	TGTGCCAGCAGCCCAATAGAGGGAGCTAACTATGGCTACACCTTC
NA	TRBV19	TRBJ1-2	NA	CASSTRQGRYGYTF	TGTGCCAGTAGTACTAGGCAGGGGCGTTATGGCTACACCTTC
many	TRBV7-2	TRBJ2-6	NA	CASSLGRYSGANVLTF	TGTGCCAGCAGCTTGGGCAGGTACTCTGGGGCCAACGTCCTGACTTTC
NA	TRBV7-7	TRBJ2-1	TRBD2	CASSLLAGGLNEQFF	TGTGCCAGCAGCCTACTAGCGGGAGGGCTCAATGAGCAGTTCTTC
NA	TRBV9	TRBJ2-7	TRBD1	CASSVSGQGNDEQYF	TGTGCCAGCAGCGTATCGGGACAGGGGAACGACGAGCAGTACTTC
NA	TRBV10-3	TRBJ2-1	NA	CAISELENEQFF	TGTGCCATCAGTGAGTTGGAGAATGAGCAGTTCTTC
NA	TRBV4-3	TRBJ2-3	TRBD2	CASSQELREAQYF	TGCGCCAGCAGCCAAGAGTTACGGGAGGCGCAGTATTTT